The sequence of this TCR beta chain was determined in a study of shared clonotypes between healthy human individuals (dated by TCRdb to about 2020). Background on the whole study: A few men and two women, aged 18 to 49 years, made up the cohort. For each donor, CD4 naive and CD4 memory were each given three plates, CD8 naive was given two plates, and CD8 memory was given one plate. Blood TCR repertoires of roughly five healthy adults were deeply sequenced to estimate repertoire size and the extent of clonotype sharing between individuals. To increase sequencing depth and limit assay-specific biases, TCR repertoire library preparation and sequencing were carried out by different laboratories using diverse techniques. Leukapheresis yielded between about 0.9 and 9 billion PBMCs per donor. Results the study describes overall, beyond this receptor: Even with the large sequencing depth, rarefaction of the sorted-subset datasets indicated that sequencing was incomplete. Because the study included only a small number of donors, the genetic and exposure-history diversity represented was limited. When four donors were compared, the shared fraction of clonotypes was approximately 5% for naive CD4, approximately 3.3% for naive CD8, roughly 2.5% for memory CD4, and around 0.37% for memory CD8. Larger estimated clonotype richness was generally found for naive subsets than for memory subsets. Pairwise subsampling indicated that sequencing depth was expected to affect the degree of clonotype sharing among donors. Only blood was sampled, and tissue TCR repertoires likely differ from those in blood. Higher generation probabilities were observed for clonotypes shared by all four sorted-subset donors than for non-shared clonotypes.

The donors were healthy, HIV-negative adults who had no recently reported acute infections or vaccinations. All donors were Caucasian adults living in Nashville, Tennessee, USA. CD4+ T cells were enriched through magnetic negative selection, after which naive cells were positively selected on CD45RA and the remaining negative fraction served as the memory subset. Blood was obtained by leukapheresis, after which PBMCs were separated by Ficoll-Histopaque density gradient centrifugation and cryopreserved in liquid nitrogen vapor phase. Purity and quantity of every magnetically sorted T cell population were checked by analytical flow cytometry. Genomic DNA was isolated from each sorted fraction and quantified by UV absorbance on a Nanodrop 2000c. Using the deep immunoSEQ assay, multiplex PCR amplified TCR CDR3 regions from genomic DNA. Genomic DNA extracted from each cell subset was distributed evenly over all wells of several immunoSEQ 96-well plates, and each plate served as one replicate. For sorted subsets, 200 to 250 ng of genomic DNA, equivalent to 30,000 or so T cell genomes, went into each replicate PCR. The purified libraries were quantified using a Qubit 3.0 fluorometer, sized with a Bioanalyzer 2100, and then quantified again using the KAPA Library Quantification kit. Every immunoSEQ 96-well plate was sequenced on a dedicated single-read 150-cycle Illumina NextSeq 550 flow cell. The paper's processing steps were these. Because the immunoSEQ output included only junctional sequences and no quality scores, the filtering could not be the same as the filtering used for full-length reads. To assign V/J genes and CDR3, sequences were annotated using PyIR, a Python wrapper for IgBLAST v1.9, with IMGT germline references. Reads with weak V/J assignments (E-value above 1e-6), missing CDR3, stop codons, out-of-frame junctions, or ambiguous translated residues were removed. V3J clonotypes were defined as sequences sharing an identical inferred V gene, J gene, and CDR3 amino acid sequence. Percentage overlap between repertoires was calculated by dividing the number of shared unique clonotypes by the size of the smaller repertoire. Three approaches were used to assess repertoire richness: RTK rarefaction, the Chao1 estimator, and Recon v2.1 estimates of unobserved clonotypes. Generation probabilities were computed with OLGA for all TCRbeta clonotypes obtained by the gDNA method from four donors. The table comes from immuneACCESS by way of TCRdb, which keeps in-frame sequences with V and J called. Part of the clones is missing from these tables; in studies checked, under half for an unresolved V gene and the rest for unknown reasons. The V and J calls and clone size are taken from that table; D and trimming were inferred from the DNA. In this sample the table shows about 2.4 million clones, 93% of which occur a single time. About 0.34% of the sample is in the top ten clones.

Turning to this clone: No cognate antigen has been identified for it. The record has no base qualities; no much larger clone is one base away.

Material for sequencing was naive CD4+ T cells from PBMCs. The sample's cell subset or site label, in plain terms: CD45RA+ positively selected. The clonotype was recovered from a man aged 18 to 30 in good health. Some clones in this sample may be carry-over from other donors' samples.

The nucleotide sequence is TGCAGCGTTCGGGACTCTATTAGCAATCAGCCCCAGCATTTT. Translated, this gives CSVRDSISNQPQHF. The chain is assembled from TRBV29-1 and TRBJ1-5; the D segment could be TRBD1, given 5 matching bases. The V end loses 5 bases and the J end loses 0 bases, and a stretch of 11 bases separates them. The CDR3 numbers 14 residues from cysteine through phenylalanine. The kept DNA is CDR3 alone, 42 bases in frame from the first base. The germline V gene sets CDR1 to SQVTM and CDR2 to ANQGSEA. Supplemented by the reference TRBV29-1 and TRBJ1-5 proteins around the CDR3, the complete variable domain is SAVISQKPSRDICQRGTSLTIQCQVDSQVTMMFWYRQQPGQSLTLIATANQGSEATYESGFVIDKFPISRPNLTFSTLTVSNMSPEDSSIYLCSVRDSISNQPQHFGDGTRLSIL.